This T cell receptor (beta chain) is from a study of fetal regulatory T cell absence and autoimmunity (dated by TCRdb to 2017 to 2019). The study in broad terms: The IPEX patients showed exocrine pancreas autoimmunity in the absence of clinical diabetes. Overall study results and their limits: The oligoclonal enrichment was interpreted as supporting antigen-driven autoimmunity in the pancreas before birth in IPEX syndrome. Compared with cord blood, the pancreas TCR compartment showed significant oligoclonal enrichment, and some top clones were enriched more than 90-fold. TRB gene family usage was broadly similar between cord blood and pancreas, resembling published neonatal and adult repertoires.

TCRbeta CDR3 regions were amplified and barcoded by two-step multiplex PCR on the immunoSEQ human TCRbeta survey platform. Libraries were sequenced on Illumina instruments, and IgH from the same samples was sequenced in parallel. Concerning the study's data processing: Raw reads were filtered against IMGT V, D, J definitions and were binned using a nearest-neighbor algorithm so that PCR and sequencing errors were removed. A clone was defined by an identical nucleotide sequence, and differential abundance between tissues was tested with a Fisher exact test for each clone at a pFDR threshold of p<0.01. Clones with frequencies too low for statistical inference were excluded by a minimum inclusion filter of 10 in either sample. Pairwise clonal comparisons used the immunoSEQ Analyzer, and gene family usage was assessed with IMGT tools. As stored in TCRdb, this immuneACCESS dataset retains in-frame rearrangements with V and J assigned. A fraction of the clones does not appear; measured against another copy, unresolved V genes explain less than half of the discrepancy, and the remainder lacks a known reason. Clone size and the V and J calls come from that table; the DNA yielded D and trimming. The sample records 95,000 to 100,000 clones, approximately 75% of which are singletons. The ten most abundant clones make up approximately 1.9% of the sample.

Spanning cysteine to phenylalanine, the CDR3 consists of 13 amino acids. Left in the record is the CDR3 DNA by itself, 39 bases read in frame from the first base. Deletion took 1 base off V and 9 bases off J, with a span of 8 bases between the germline ends. Taken from the germline V gene (reference sequence), the CDR1 and CDR2 loops are SGHNT and YYREEE. Repertoire sequencing was done on genomic DNA taken from frozen pancreas tissue. Genomic DNA, about 1.8-3 ug, was extracted from umbilical cord blood or frozen pancreas using the DNeasy Blood and Tissue Kit. In the case of this clone: Its cognate antigen has yet to be identified. It has no much larger one-base neighbor in the sample; base qualities were not kept.

The TCR comes from a male donor with IPEX syndrome. Here the chain combines TRBV5-4 and TRBJ1-6, with no D gene named confidently. Sequencing was done on a sample of pancreas tissue. The DNA reads TGTGCCAGCAGCTTGTGGGCGGTTTCACCCCTCCACTTT. Its protein is CASSLWAVSPLHF.